A single sample gave rise to the 29 T cell receptor beta chains below, sequenced in a study of beta chain features in type 1 diabetes. Expressed TCRB transcripts were sequenced because the isolated RNA had all been reverse transcribed beforehand. Here immunoSEQ multiplex PCR was the method, and the copy in TCRdb shows in-frame clones only, minus some. Of under 150,000 clones in the sample, under 60% were seen once. The sample comprised Tregs from blood. The source is a man between 18 and 29 years old in good health.

The chain has TRBV11-1 and TRBJ2-7, with D possibly TRBD2 on 5 matching bases. CDR1 and CDR2 from the germline V gene are SGHAT and FQDESV (reference sequence). Trimming took off 1 base at V and 0 bases at J, with 10 bases between the two ends. The length of the CDR3 is 15 residues. CDR3 loop: CASSLVRATSYEQYF. The CDR3 region has the DNA TGTGCCAGCAGCTTAGTGCGGGCAACCTCCTACGAGCAGTACTTC.

V is TRBV6-5 and J is TRBJ1-1, with 7 bases aligning to TRBD1. This CDR3 spans 13 amino acids. With V trimmed by 6 bases and J by 7 bases, 8 bases remained unmatched. The V gene's germline CDR1 is MNHEY and CDR2 SVGAGI. The CDR3 spells CASSPGQEGEAFF. The CDR3 region has the DNA TGTGCCAGCAGCCCTGGACAGGAGGGTGAAGCTTTCTTT.

The rearrangement joins TRBV7-3 to TRBJ1-1, with a tentative D call TRBD1 (6 bases). CDR1 and CDR2 (germline): SGHTA, FQGTGA. CDR3 length: 16 amino acids. V lost 0 bases to trimming and J lost 3 bases, with 14 bases between them. DNA for the CDR3: TGTGCCAGCAGCTTAACCCCGGACAGCGGGGACACTGAAGCTTTCTTT. It is translated as CASSLTPDSGDTEAFF.

The V and J genes are TRBV7-2 and TRBJ1-1; D not certain. The CDR3 covers 14 residues. V was clipped by 5 bases and J by 4 bases, with 14 bases between them. CDR1 and CDR2 from the germline V gene are SGHTA and FQGNSA. The CDR3 bases are TGTGCCAGCAGCCGAAGGGCGGAGGCCACTGAAGCTTTCTTT. It is translated as CASSRRAEATEAFF.

This clone was seen only a few times. V gene TRBV5-4 combines with J gene TRBJ2-5; TRBD2 matches 8 bases. There are 13 residues in the CDR3. CDR1 SGHNT and CDR2 YYREEE come from the germline V gene (reference sequence). V lost 9 bases and J lost 4; bases outside the gene matches: 8. The CDR3: CATSAGVPETQYF. As DNA, the CDR3 is TGTGCCACCTCAGCGGGAGTCCCAGAGACCCAGTACTTC.

The V gene is TRBV6-6, the J gene TRBJ2-7; D gene ambiguous. This CDR3 spans 16 amino acids. V dropped 4 bases and J dropped 0 bases, with 16 bases sitting between them. Germline V gene sequence: CDR1 MNHNY, CDR2 SVGAGI (reference sequence). CDR3: CASSLQNLMSSYEQYF. DNA for the CDR3: TGTGCCAGCAGTTTACAGAACTTAATGAGCTCCTACGAGCAGTACTTC.

The genes are TRBV20-1 and TRBJ2-7, with D possibly matching TRBD2 (5 bases). There are 10 residues in the CDR3. From germline, CDR1 is DFQATT and CDR2 SNEGSKA (reference sequence). V was trimmed by 7 bases and J by 9 bases, leaving 13 bases between them. The CDR3 reads CSGTARGQYF. The CDR3 bases are TGCAGTGGGACCGCTCGGGGGCAGTACTTC.

The chain is built from TRBV5-6 and TRBJ1-2; D is possibly TRBD1 (6 bases). This CDR3 comprises 16 residues. Germline lookup yields CDR1 SGHDT and CDR2 YYEEEE. Trimming took off 0 bases at V and 4 bases at J, with 16 bases between the two ends. CDR3 sequence: CASSLGLGAGVYGYTF. CDR3 sequence (DNA): TGTGCCAGCAGCTTGGGGTTGGGGGCCGGGGTCTATGGCTACACCTTC.

This clone was found a few times. The chain uses TRBV20-1 and TRBJ2-7; possibly TRBD1 for D (6 bases). V shed 5 bases and J shed 3 bases, with 8 bases lying between them. From germline, CDR1 is DFQATT and CDR2 SNEGSKA (reference sequence). The CDR3 has 11 amino acids. Written as DNA, the CDR3 is TGCAGTGCTGGGGACAACTACGAGCAGTACTTC. Translating gives CSAGDNYEQYF.

This clone occurred once. The chain joins TRBV14 to TRBJ1-6, with 7 positions matching TRBD1. Losses at the gene ends were 3 bases for V and 5 bases for J; bases not matched to a gene: 10. The CDR3 spans 17 residues. CDR1 SGHDN and CDR2 FVKESK come from the germline V gene. The CDR3 DNA reads as TGTGCCAGCAGCCAGGGAGCAGGGGGTTACCATAATTCACCCCTCCACTTT. Translation: CASSQGAGGYHNSPLHF.

The chain links TRBV5-4 to TRBJ2-5; the D gene is possibly TRBD1 (5 bases). CDR1 SGHNT and CDR2 YYREEE come from the germline V gene (reference sequence). The germline V and J ends were trimmed by 0 bases and 7 bases, with 13 bases remaining between them. The CDR3 length is 14 residues. In DNA form, the CDR3 reads TGTGCCAGCAGCTTGGTTGGACAATCATGGACCCAGTACTTC. Translating it yields CASSLVGQSWTQYF.

The gene calls are TRBV9 and TRBJ2-7, with 9 nucleotides matching TRBD1. Losses at the gene ends were 3 bases for V and 5 bases for J; bases not matched to a gene: 6. Germline CDR1 SGDLS, CDR2 YYNGEE. This CDR3 is built from 14 residues. CDR3 nucleotide sequence: TGTGCCAGCAGCGACCGGGACAGGGTCCACGAGCAGTACTTC. Translation gives CASSDRDRVHEQYF.

V usage is TRBV30 and J usage is TRBJ1-4; TRBD1 matches at 10 bases. The germline V gene encodes CDR1 GTSNPN and CDR2 SVGIG (reference sequence). Germline trimming cut 6 bases from V and 8 bases from J; bases unmatched to any gene: 9. This CDR3 is built from 14 residues. The CDR3 DNA follows: TGTGCCTGTCCCGGGACAGGGGAGAGGGAAAAACTGTTTTTT. This gives the protein CACPGTGEREKLFF.

The chain employs TRBV9 and TRBJ2-1, with 13 bases aligning to TRBD2. V shed 1 base, J shed 3 bases, and the junction held 7 bases outside the gene matches. This CDR3 contains 18 residues. In germline, CDR1 is SGDLS, CDR2 YYNGEE. CDR3 in amino acids: CASSVTRTSGSGYNEQFF. CDR3 bases: TGTGCCAGCAGCGTAACTAGGACTAGCGGGAGCGGCTACAATGAGCAGTTCTTC.

The chain links TRBV30 to TRBJ1-1, with TRBD1 as a possible D gene (6 bases). This CDR3 has 12 residues. V was clipped by 2 bases and J by 7 bases, with 11 bases between them. The V gene's germline CDR1 is GTSNPN and CDR2 SVGIG (reference sequence). The CDR3 sequence: CAWSPSGDEAFF. CDR3 DNA sequence: TGTGCCTGGAGTCCGTCAGGGGATGAAGCTTTCTTT.

This clone was recorded only once. This chain joins TRBV15 and TRBJ1-2; possibly TRBD1 for D (6 bases). The length of the CDR3 is 16 residues. Germline lookup yields CDR1 LNHNV and CDR2 YYDKDF (reference sequence). Trimming took 5 bases from V and 5 from J, leaving 21 bases between them. CDR3: CATSPFNGGARYGYTF. The CDR3 region has the DNA TGTGCCACCAGCCCTTTTAACGGGGGGGCTAGGTATGGCTACACCTTC.

This clone was detected a few times. The genes are TRBV7-6 and TRBJ2-1; D possibly corresponds to TRBD1 (6 bases). Trimming left V 4 bases short and J 6 bases short, with 10 bases between. The CDR3 runs 13 residues. Germline V gene lookup returns CDR1 SGHVS and CDR2 FNYEAQ. The CDR3 DNA reads TGTGCCAGCAGCTCCCGGGACATCAATGAGCAGTTCTTC. As protein: CASSSRDINEQFF.

This chain links TRBV6-1 with TRBJ1-2; D is unclear. Germline loops: CDR1 MNHNS, CDR2 SASEGT. Trimming removed 2 bases at V and 4 bases at J, with 14 bases between. This CDR3 is 15 amino acids long. The CDR3 sequence is CASSETPAVSYGYTF. CDR3 sequence (DNA): TGTGCCAGCAGTGAAACGCCAGCGGTGAGCTATGGCTACACCTTC.

The rearrangement joins TRBV7-2 to TRBJ1-2; D remains ambiguous. CDR1 and CDR2 (germline): SGHTA, FQGNSA. This CDR3 comprises 15 residues. Deletions cut 1 base from V and 4 bases from J, with 13 bases between. CDR3 sequence: CASSLDSSVVYGYTF. CDR3 coding DNA: TGTGCCAGCAGCTTAGACAGTAGCGTGGTCTATGGCTACACCTTC.

As concerns this clone: This sample includes further DNA sequences coding for the same CDR3. The chain has TRBV6-5 and TRBJ2-5; D uncertain. The CDR3 runs 13 residues. Between the trimmed V and J ends, which lost 0 bases and 5 bases, there was a span of 7 bases. Germline CDR1 is MNHEY and CDR2 is SVGAGI. CDR3 region: CASSYSGWETQYF. For the CDR3, the DNA is TGTGCCAGCAGTTACTCCGGGTGGGAGACCCAGTACTTC.

The chain uses TRBV7-3 and TRBJ1-2; possible D gene TRBD1, 5 bases. The CDR3 length is 15 residues. Germline CDR1 SGHTA, CDR2 FQGTGA. The V gene lost 5 bases and the J gene lost 4 bases, with 17 bases spanning the gap. The chain's CDR3 is CASSPRTGLGYGYTF. The CDR3 nucleotides read TGTGCCAGCAGCCCTAGGACGGGACTAGGCTATGGCTACACCTTC. The full variable domain, with the rest looked up from reference TRBV7-3 and TRBJ1-2, is GAGVSQTPSNKVTEKGKYVELRCDPISGHTALYWYRQSLGQGPEFLIYFQGTGAADDSGLPNDRFFAVRPEGSVSTLKIQRTERGDSAVYLCASSPRTGLGYGYTFGSGTRLTVV.

This clone was counted only a few times. The genes are TRBV4-2 and TRBJ2-1; 8 bases are a match to TRBD1. After removal of 1 base from V and 3 bases from J, the junction contained 5 bases not matched to a gene. Germline-derived CDR1 and CDR2 are LGHNA and YNFKEQ. The CDR3 is 16 residues long. Here the CDR3 DNA reads TGTGCCAGCAGCCAAGCAACAGGGGGTTTCTACAATGAGCAGTTCTTC. It specifies CASSQATGGFYNEQFF.

The J gene is TRBJ2-1, the V gene TRBV19; 10 bases match TRBD1. With 1 base clipped from V and 1 base from J, the junction kept 1 base outside the gene matches. Per the germline V gene, CDR1 is LNHDA and CDR2 is SQIVND (reference sequence). This CDR3 contains 16 residues. CDR3: CASSIGTGGSYNEQFF. CDR3 DNA sequence: TGTGCCAGTAGTATAGGGACAGGGGGGTCCTACAATGAGCAGTTCTTC.

The chain is built from TRBV4-2 and TRBJ2-5; 10 bases are shared with TRBD2. The J call is uncertain, as TRBJ2-7 better fits the DNA end. The germline V gene encodes CDR1 LGHNA and CDR2 YNFKEQ. This CDR3 is 16 amino acids long. CDR3 in amino acids: CASSQYPGTSVDEQYF. The DNA of the CDR3 is TGTGCCAGCAGCCAATATCCGGGGACTAGCGTCGACGAGCAGTACTTC.

The chain joins TRBV7-9 to TRBJ1-1; 7 nucleotides match TRBD1. The CDR3 is 14 residues long. Germline V gene lookup returns CDR1 SEHNR and CDR2 FQNEAQ (reference sequence). J lost 2 bases, V lost 5 bases, and 5 bases had no gene match. CDR3 in amino acids: CASSLRGFNTEAFF. The CDR3 DNA reads as TGTGCCAGCAGCCTCAGGGGGTTTAACACTGAAGCTTTCTTT.

This clone was seen only a few times. The V and J genes are TRBV7-2 and TRBJ1-2; 9 nucleotides agree with TRBD1. This CDR3 comprises 15 residues. From germline, CDR1 is SGHTA and CDR2 FQGNSA. Trimming at V came to 7 bases and at J to 3 bases, leaving 9 bases not matched to a gene. DNA of the CDR3: TGTGCCAGCATTTTACAGGGGGCGAACCACTATGGCTACACCTTC. As protein: CASILQGANHYGYTF.

This clone was counted between two and nine times. The chain is built from TRBV2 and TRBJ2-7; 8 nucleotides agree with TRBD1. The CDR3 spans 15 residues. V was clipped by 2 bases and J by 5 bases; unmatched bases: 8. Germline V lookup: CDR1 SNHLY, CDR2 FYNNEI. CDR3 in amino acids: CASSERAGGIDEQYF. In DNA, the CDR3 is TGTGCCAGCAGTGAAAGGGCAGGGGGCATCGACGAGCAGTACTTC.

This chain uses TRBV7-8 with TRBJ1-1, with a tentative D call TRBD1 (6 bases). CDR1 and CDR2 (germline): SGHVS, FQNEAQ. This CDR3 spans 16 amino acids. Trimming removed 3 bases from V and 6 bases from J, with 20 bases in between. For the CDR3, the DNA is TGTGCCAGCAGCTTGCGGTTTACAGGGCCTGGGGCTGAAGCTTTCTTT. Its translation is CASSLRFTGPGAEAFF.

This clone was picked up a small number of times. The chain recombines TRBV2 with TRBJ2-1; 11 nucleotides match TRBD2. Germline V gene lookup returns CDR1 SNHLY and CDR2 FYNNEI. This CDR3 is built from 14 residues. The V and J ends lost 8 bases and 2 bases, in that order; junction bases with no gene match: 2. The CDR3 DNA reads as TGTGCCAGCGCTAGCGGGAGGACCTACAATGAGCAGTTCTTC. Its protein is CASASGRTYNEQFF.